The rows below give T cell receptor beta chains drawn from one sample of a study of T cells in Graves' hyperthyroidism and ophthalmopathy. From the multiplex PCR reads, TCRdb called clonotypes with MiXCR, one entry per CDR3 protein. Of more than 500,000 distinct CDR3 sequences listed, 15% to 20% were seen once; the top ten hold 3.8%. The source material was blood. The receptors here all came from a woman aged 30 to 39 with Graves' hyperthyroidism. CDR3s include the opening cysteine and the closing phenylalanine or tryptophan. D genes are given only for firm matches. Rows give clone size only sometimes, using once, few, many, or a class for an expanded clone.

-,TRBJ1-1,many,TRBV11-2,TGTGCCAGCAGCGTACCCAGGGACGGTTTCTTT,CASSVPRDGFF
-,TRBJ2-3,few,TRBV5-4,TGTGCCAGCAGCTCTCATAGGGCGGGAGATACGCAGTATTTT,CASSSHRAGDTQYF
-,TRBJ2-7,once,TRBV5-1,TGTGCCAGCAGCGCTAGGTGGGGAACCGACGAGCAGTACTTC,CASSARWGTDEQYF
-,TRBJ2-1,many,TRBV11-3,TGTGCCAGCAGCCAAAGCCCCTACTCCTACAATGAGCAGTTCTTC,CASSQSPYSYNEQFF
TRBD1,TRBJ2-3,-,TRBV4-1,TGCGCCAGCAGCCAAGTGGGGGGACAGGGGCGAATAGATACGCAGTATTTT,CASSQVGGQGRIDTQYF
TRBD2,TRBJ2-1,few,TRBV24-1,TGTGCCACCAGTGATGGACTAGCGGGGTCCAATGAGCAGTTCTTC,CATSDGLAGSNEQFF
TRBD2,TRBJ2-6,few,TRBV14,TGTGCCAGCAGCCAAGATCCCCGACTAGCGGGAGAAGGACGAGCCAACGTCCTGACTTTC,CASSQDPRLAGEGRANVLTF
-,TRBJ2-1,many,TRBV5-1,TGCGCCAGCAGCTTGGATGGGGGGGCTTATGAGCAGTTCTTC,CASSLDGGAYEQFF
TRBD2,TRBJ2-1,-,TRBV24-1,TGTGCCACCAGTGATCACGCCGGGACTAGCAGAGAAAATGAGCAGTTCTTC,CATSDHAGTSRENEQFF
TRBD1,TRBJ2-1,many,TRBV7-3,TGTGCCAGCAGCTTAGAGTCCCAGGGGGCCTACAATGAGCAGTTCTTC,CASSLESQGAYNEQFF
TRBD1,TRBJ2-7,many,TRBV11-2,TGTGCCAGCAGCTTAATCCGACAGGGTGGCGACGAGCAGTACTTC,CASSLIRQGGDEQYF
-,TRBJ2-5,many,TRBV7-2,TGTGCCAGCAGCTTATCGCAATCCTGGGAAGAGACCCAGTACTTC,CASSLSQSWEETQYF